This record concerns one T cell receptor (beta chain) sequence. V shed 1 base and J shed 0 bases, with 16 bases lying between them. CDR1 is MNHNS and CDR2 is SASEGT in the germline V gene. The CDR3 is 18 amino acids. This entry belongs to a study of blood T cell repertoires in COVID-19. About the research overall: Sites across the United States, Italy and Spain contributed samples from acute and convalescent COVID-19. Sources were T cells, B-cell-depleted T cells, or PBMCs; the material itself was cDNA or gDNA.

In the study's own analysis: Nucleated cell number was recorded as an estimate derived from reference gene primer amplification. Here immunoSEQ multiplex PCR was the method, and the copy in TCRdb shows in-frame clones only, minus some. The V and J calls and the clone size are those of that table, but D and trimming were determined from the DNA. The table records approximately 380,000 clones, around 85% of them present only once. Specimen: peripheral blood. This chain joins TRBV6-1 and TRBJ1-5; tentative D call: TRBD1 (6 bases). The sequence was obtained from a woman aged 18-30 years with acute or convalescent COVID-19. The CDR3 nucleotides are TGTGCCAGCAGTGAAGTCCTTACAGGGTCCTATAGCAATCAGCCCCAGCATTTT. It encodes CASSEVLTGSYSNQPQHF.